This T cell receptor (beta chain) was recovered during a study of blood T cell repertoires in COVID-19 (dated by TCRdb to the early 2020s). For the study in its entirety: Collaborator samples came from the United States, Italy and Spain and covered acute and convalescent phases of COVID-19. The material from the prospective study consisted of cDNA or gDNA derived from T cells, B-cell-depleted T cells, or PBMCs. The dataset comprised deeply sampled blood TCRbeta repertoires from subjects exposed to, actively infected with, or recovered from COVID-19. A freely available public database, intended as a resource for researchers studying the immune response to SARS-CoV-2, is where the repertoires were released. Samples were obtained from the ongoing ImmuneRACE study (first 160 participants) and from 950 to 1,500 subjects provided by 6 global collaborators. Nearly every sample came with metadata listing a de-identified subject ID, COVID-19 status, age in years and sex. Where available, HLA class I and class II types were obtained from metadata supplied by the sample provider rather than from assay-based typing. Overall study outcomes, separate from this receptor: The quantity of clinical and demographic metadata differed by source and by participant and was supplied without curation.

Looking up the germline V gene (reference sequence) yields CDR1 LNHDA and CDR2 SQIVND. Inclusive of the bounding cysteine and phenylalanine, the CDR3 is 16 residues long. CDR3 DNA only is kept here, 48 bases in frame from base 1. Unmatched junction bases come to 1, with V trimmed by 3 bases and J by 2 bases. One collaborating source in Seattle enrolled patients during active infection and followed them longitudinally through the course of disease. Collaborating institutions collected whole blood in K2EDTA tubes following their own protocols. For TCRbeta analysis, collaborator samples were shipped as frozen whole blood, as isolated PBMCs, or as DNA extracted from either sample type. This clone was seen only once. Its antigen specificity is not known. No much larger clone is present one base from it, and per-base qualities are unavailable. TCRbeta CDR3 regions were amplified from genomic DNA using the immunoSEQ Assay, a bias-controlled multiplex PCR. Regarding the original processing steps: Within the assay, amplification of reference gene primers was used to estimate how many nucleated cells each sample contained. Sequence reads were collapsed and filtered to measure the absolute abundance of every unique TCRbeta CDR3 rearrangement. For each sample, productive Simpson clonality was calculated as the square root of Simpson's diversity index over productive rearrangements. TCRdb obtained this table from immuneACCESS and retained in-frame rearrangements with V and J assigned. These tables miss some clones; where compared with another copy, unresolved V genes account for less than half of the shortfall, and the remainder is unexplained. That table furnishes V, J and clone size, whereas the DNA furnished D and trimming. In this sample the table shows 250,000 or so clones, about nine tenths of which occur a single time. Around 6.5% of the sample comes from the top ten.

This TCR was sampled from a woman in her 30s with COVID-19, enrolled during active disease. Sequencing was carried out using peripheral blood. The receptor chain draws on TRBV19 and TRBJ2-5; TRBD2 fits 15 bases in the junction. The nucleotides read TGTGCCAGTAGTATGGGGACTAGCGGGGGGCAAGAGACCCAGTACTTC. Translated, it reads CASSMGTSGGQETQYF.